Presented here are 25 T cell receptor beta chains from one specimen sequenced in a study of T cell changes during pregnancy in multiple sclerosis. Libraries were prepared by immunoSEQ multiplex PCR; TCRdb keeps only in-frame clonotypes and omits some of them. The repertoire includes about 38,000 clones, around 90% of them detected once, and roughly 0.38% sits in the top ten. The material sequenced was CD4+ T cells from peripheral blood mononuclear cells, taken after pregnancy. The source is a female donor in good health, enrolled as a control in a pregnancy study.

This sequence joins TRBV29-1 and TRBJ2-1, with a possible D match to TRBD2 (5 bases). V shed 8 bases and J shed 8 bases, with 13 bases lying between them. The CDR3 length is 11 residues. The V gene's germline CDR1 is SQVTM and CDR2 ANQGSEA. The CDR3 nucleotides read TGCAGCACAACGCCGAGGGATGAGCAGTTCTTC. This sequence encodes CSTTPRDEQFF.

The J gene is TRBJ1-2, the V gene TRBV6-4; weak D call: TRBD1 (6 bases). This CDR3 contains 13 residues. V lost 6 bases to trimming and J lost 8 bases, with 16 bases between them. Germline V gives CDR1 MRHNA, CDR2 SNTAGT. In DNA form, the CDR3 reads TGTGCCAGCAGGGGCGGGGGCGACGCGGGCTACACCTTC. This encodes CASRGGGDAGYTF.

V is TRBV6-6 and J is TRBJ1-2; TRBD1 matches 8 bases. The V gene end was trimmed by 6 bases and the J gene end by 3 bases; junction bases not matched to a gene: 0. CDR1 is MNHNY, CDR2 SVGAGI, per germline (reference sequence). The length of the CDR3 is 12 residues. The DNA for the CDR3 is TGTGCCAGCAGGACAGGGGACTATGGCTACACCTTC. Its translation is CASRTGDYGYTF.

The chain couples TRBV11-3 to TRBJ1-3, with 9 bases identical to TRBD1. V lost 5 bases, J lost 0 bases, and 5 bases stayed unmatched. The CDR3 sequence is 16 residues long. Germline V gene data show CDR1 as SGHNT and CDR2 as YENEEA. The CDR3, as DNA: TGTGCCAGCAGCCTGGGGACAGGGATCTCTGGAAACACCATATATTTT. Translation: CASSLGTGISGNTIYF.

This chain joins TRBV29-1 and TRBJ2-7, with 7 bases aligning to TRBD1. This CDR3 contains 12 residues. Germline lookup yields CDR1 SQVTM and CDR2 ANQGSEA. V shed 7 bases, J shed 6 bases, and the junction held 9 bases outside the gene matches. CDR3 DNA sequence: TGCAGCGCGAACAGGGGCTCTGGCGAGCAGTACTTC. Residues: CSANRGSGEQYF.

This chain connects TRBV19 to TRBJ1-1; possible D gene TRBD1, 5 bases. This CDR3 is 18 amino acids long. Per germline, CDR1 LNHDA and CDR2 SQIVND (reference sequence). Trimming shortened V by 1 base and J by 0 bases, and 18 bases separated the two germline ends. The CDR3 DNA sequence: TGTGCCAGTAGTATAGGCATGGGGGGACCTTTCATGAACACTGAAGCTTTCTTT. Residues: CASSIGMGGPFMNTEAFF.

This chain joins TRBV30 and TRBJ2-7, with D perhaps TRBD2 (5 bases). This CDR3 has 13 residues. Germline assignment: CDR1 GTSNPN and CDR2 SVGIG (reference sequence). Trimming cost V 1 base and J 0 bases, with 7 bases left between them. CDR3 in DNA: TGTGCCTGGAGTGGGGCGGGCTCCTACGAGCAGTACTTC. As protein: CAWSGAGSYEQYF.

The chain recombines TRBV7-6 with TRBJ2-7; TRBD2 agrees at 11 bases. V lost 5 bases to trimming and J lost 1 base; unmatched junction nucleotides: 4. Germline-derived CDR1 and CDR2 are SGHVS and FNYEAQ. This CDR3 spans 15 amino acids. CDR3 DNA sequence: TGTGCCAGCAGCATTGGGACTAGCGGTTCCTACGAGCAGTACTTC. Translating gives CASSIGTSGSYEQYF.

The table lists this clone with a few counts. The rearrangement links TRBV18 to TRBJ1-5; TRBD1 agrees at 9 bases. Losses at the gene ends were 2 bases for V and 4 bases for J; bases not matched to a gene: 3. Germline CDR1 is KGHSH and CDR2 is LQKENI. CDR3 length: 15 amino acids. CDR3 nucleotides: TGTGCCAGCTCACCAGATGGACAGGGGAATCAGCCCCAGCATTTT. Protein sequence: CASSPDGQGNQPQHF.

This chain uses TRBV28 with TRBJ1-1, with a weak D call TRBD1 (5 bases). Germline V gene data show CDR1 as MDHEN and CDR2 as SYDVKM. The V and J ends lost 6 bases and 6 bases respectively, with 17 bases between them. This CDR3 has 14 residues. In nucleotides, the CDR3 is TGTGCCAGCAGGGGCTGGAGTGGGGCGCCTGAAGCTTTCTTT. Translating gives CASRGWSGAPEAFF.

The CDR3 DNA sequence: TGTGCCAGCAGCTTCTGGACAGGGCTGGACGGGGAGCTGTTTTTT. Protein sequence: CASSFWTGLDGELFF. V and J are TRBV7-9 and TRBJ2-2; 8 positions agree with TRBD1. The germline gives CDR1 SEHNR, CDR2 FQNEAQ (reference sequence). The CDR3 loop spans 15 amino acids. After removal of 3 bases from V and 7 bases from J, the junction contained 7 bases not matched to a gene.

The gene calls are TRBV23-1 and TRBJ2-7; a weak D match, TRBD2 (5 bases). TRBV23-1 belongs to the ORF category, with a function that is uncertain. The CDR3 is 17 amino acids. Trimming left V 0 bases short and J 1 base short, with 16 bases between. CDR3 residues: CASSQSKRGRLSYEQYF. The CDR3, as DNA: TGCGCCAGCAGTCAATCGAAAAGAGGGCGCCTATCCTACGAGCAGTACTTC.

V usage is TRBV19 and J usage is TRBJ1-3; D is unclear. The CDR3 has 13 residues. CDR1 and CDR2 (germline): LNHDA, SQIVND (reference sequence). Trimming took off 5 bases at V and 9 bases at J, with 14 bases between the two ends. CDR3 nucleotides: TGTGCCAGTAGTGTATTAGACGGCGGCACCATATATTTT. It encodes CASSVLDGGTIYF.

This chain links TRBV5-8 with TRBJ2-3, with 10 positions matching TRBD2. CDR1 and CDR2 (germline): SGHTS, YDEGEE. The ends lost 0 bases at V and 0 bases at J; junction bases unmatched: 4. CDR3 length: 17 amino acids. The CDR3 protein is CASSLGRSGGSTDTQYF. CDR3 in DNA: TGTGCCAGCAGCTTGGGTCGTAGCGGGGGGAGCACAGATACGCAGTATTTT.

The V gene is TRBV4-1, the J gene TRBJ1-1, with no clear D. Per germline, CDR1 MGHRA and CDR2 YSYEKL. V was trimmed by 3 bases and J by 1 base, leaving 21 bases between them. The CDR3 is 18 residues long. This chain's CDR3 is CASSHILDSATRNTEAFF. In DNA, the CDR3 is TGCGCCAGCAGCCATATCCTCGATTCTGCTACTAGGAACACTGAAGCTTTCTTT.

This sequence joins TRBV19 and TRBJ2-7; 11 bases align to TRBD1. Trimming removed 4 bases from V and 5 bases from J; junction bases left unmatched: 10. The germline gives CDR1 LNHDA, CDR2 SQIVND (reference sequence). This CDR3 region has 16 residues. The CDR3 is CASSRVLGQGVHEQYF. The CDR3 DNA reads TGTGCCAGTAGTAGGGTGCTGGGACAGGGGGTACACGAGCAGTACTTC.

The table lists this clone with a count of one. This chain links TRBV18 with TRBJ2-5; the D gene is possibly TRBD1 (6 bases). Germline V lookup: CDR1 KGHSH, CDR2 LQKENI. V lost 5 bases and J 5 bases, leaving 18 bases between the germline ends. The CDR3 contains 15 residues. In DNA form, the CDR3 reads TGTGCCAGCTCAGCAAACAGGGCTCAGAGCGAGACCCAGTACTTC. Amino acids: CASSANRAQSETQYF.

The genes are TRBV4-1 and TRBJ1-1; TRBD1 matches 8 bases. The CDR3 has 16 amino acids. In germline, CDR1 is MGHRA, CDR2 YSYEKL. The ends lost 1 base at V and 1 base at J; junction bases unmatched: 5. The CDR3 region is CASSQVWGTGNTEAFF. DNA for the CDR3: TGCGCCAGCAGCCAAGTTTGGGGGACAGGGAACACTGAAGCTTTCTTT.

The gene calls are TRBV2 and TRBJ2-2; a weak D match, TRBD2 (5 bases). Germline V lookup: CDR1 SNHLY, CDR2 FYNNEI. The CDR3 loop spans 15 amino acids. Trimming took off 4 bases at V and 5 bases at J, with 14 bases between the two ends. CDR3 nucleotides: TGTGCCAGCAGTGGTGTGGCCCCGGGGACCGGGGAGCTGTTTTTT. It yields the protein CASSGVAPGTGELFF.

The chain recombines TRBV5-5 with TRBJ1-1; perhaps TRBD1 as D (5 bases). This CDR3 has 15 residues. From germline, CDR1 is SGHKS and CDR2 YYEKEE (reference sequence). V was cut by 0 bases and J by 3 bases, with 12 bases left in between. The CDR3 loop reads CASSLVQGRYTEAFF. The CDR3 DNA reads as TGTGCCAGCAGCTTGGTGCAGGGCCGATACACTGAAGCTTTCTTT.

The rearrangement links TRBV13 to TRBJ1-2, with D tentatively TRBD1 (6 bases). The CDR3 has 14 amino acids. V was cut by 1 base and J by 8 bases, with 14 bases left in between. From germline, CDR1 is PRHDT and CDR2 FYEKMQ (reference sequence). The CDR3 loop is CASSLARGSRGYTF. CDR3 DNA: TGTGCCAGCAGCTTAGCCAGGGGATCGCGCGGCTACACCTTC.

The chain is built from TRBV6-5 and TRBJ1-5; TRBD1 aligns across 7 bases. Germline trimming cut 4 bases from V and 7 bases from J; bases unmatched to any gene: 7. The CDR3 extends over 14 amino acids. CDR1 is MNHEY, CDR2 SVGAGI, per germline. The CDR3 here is CASSSGGFGQPQHF. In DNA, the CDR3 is TGTGCCAGCAGTTCAGGGGGATTTGGGCAGCCCCAGCATTTT.

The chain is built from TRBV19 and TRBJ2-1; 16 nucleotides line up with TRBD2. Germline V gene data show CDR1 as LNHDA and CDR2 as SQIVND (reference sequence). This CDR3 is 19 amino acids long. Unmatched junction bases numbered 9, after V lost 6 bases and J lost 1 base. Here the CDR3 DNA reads TGTGCCAGTAGCTTTCCGGGACTAGCGGGAGGGGGGTCCTACAATGAGCAGTTCTTC. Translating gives CASSFPGLAGGGSYNEQFF.

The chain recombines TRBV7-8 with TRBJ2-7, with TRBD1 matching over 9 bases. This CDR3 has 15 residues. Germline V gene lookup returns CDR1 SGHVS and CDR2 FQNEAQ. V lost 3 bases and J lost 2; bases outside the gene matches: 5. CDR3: CASSFGTGFTYEQYF. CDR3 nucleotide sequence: TGTGCCAGCAGCTTTGGGACAGGGTTCACCTACGAGCAGTACTTC.

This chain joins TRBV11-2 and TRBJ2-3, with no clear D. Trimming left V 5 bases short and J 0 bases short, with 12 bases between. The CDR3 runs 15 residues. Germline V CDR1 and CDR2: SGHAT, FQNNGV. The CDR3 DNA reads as TGTGCCAGCAGCCCGATCCAGACTAGCACAGATACGCAGTATTTT. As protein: CASSPIQTSTDTQYF.